The clone carrying this T cell receptor (beta chain) appeared a single time. Its target is not known. The sample originates from a study of vaccination effects on CD4 cells after COVID-19. Regarding the study as a whole: Among infection- and vaccine-induced clones, marked clonal contraction occurred late after vaccination.

Clones were read by immunoSEQ multiplex PCR, and TCRdb kept only the in-frame ones, dropping some. This sample has 55,000 to 65,000 clones; more than 80% occur once, and the top ten carry more than 2%. Peptide-pool stimulation followed by sequencing identified expanded antigen-specific CD4+ clonotypes in the ViraFEST assay. Isolation of CD4+ T cells took place after about nine days of culture. Every well got over 1.5 million PBMC, which were grown with about 9.6 IU/ml IL-2 and roughly 10 ug/ml peptides. Half the medium was swapped for IL-2 medium on days 3 and 7. Germline V gives CDR1 KGHSH, CDR2 LQKENI. The V and J ends lost 6 bases and 6 bases, in that order; junction bases with no gene match: 19. CDR3 length: 19 residues.

Sequences were derived from CD4+ T cells from PBMCs cultured with HCoV-229E spike peptides, sampled before COVID-19 vaccination. The chain couples TRBV18 to TRBJ2-2; 10 nucleotides align to TRBD1. The sequence derives from a human donor who received a COVID-19 vaccine. The CDR3 spells CASSRNRDRGRVTAGELFF. CDR3 DNA sequence: TGTGCCAGCTCGCGGAACCGGGACAGGGGACGCGTTACCGCCGGGGAGCTGTTTTTT.